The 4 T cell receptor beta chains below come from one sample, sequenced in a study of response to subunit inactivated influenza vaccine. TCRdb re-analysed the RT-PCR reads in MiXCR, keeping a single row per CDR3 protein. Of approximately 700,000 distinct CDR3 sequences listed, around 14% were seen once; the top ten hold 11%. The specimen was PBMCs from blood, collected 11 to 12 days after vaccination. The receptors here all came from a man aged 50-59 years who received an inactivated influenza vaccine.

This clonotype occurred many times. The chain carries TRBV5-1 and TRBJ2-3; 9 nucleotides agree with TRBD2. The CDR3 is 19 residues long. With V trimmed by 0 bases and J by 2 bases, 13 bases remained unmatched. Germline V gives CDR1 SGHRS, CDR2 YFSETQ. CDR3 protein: CASSLDPGPIAGDTDTQYF. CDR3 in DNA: TGCGCCAGCAGCTTGGACCCAGGGCCTATAGCGGGAGACACAGATACGCAGTATTTT.

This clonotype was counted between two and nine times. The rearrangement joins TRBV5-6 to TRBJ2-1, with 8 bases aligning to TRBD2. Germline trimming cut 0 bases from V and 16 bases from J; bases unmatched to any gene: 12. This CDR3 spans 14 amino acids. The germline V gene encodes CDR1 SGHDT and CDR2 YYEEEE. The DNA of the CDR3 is TGTGCCAGCAGCTTGGCGCGGGGTGCGGGGGGCGTTTTCTTC. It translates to CASSLARGAGGVFF.

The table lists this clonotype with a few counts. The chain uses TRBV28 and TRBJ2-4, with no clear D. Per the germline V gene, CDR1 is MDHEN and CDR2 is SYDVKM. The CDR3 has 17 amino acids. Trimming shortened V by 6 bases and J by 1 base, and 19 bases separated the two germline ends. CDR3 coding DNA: TGTGCCAGCAGCACCCCGGCCTCTTCGGTGGCCAAAAACATTCAGTACTTC. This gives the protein CASSTPASSVAKNIQYF.

CDR3 residues: CSVSSPTPDEQFF. CDR3 DNA: TGCAGCGTTTCATCCCCTACCCCCGATGAGCAGTTCTTC. V usage is TRBV29-1 and J usage is TRBJ2-1; D gene ambiguous. V lost 5 bases to trimming and J lost 8 bases, with 16 bases between them. CDR3 length equals 13 residues. Per the germline V gene, CDR1 is SQVTM and CDR2 is ANQGSEA.